The TCR beta chain under discussion was sequenced for a study of OX40 agonist ivuxolimab in advanced cancers. As for the study in general: Dose-escalation subjects each had hepatocellular carcinoma, melanoma, renal cell or head and neck cancer.

Assay: immunoSEQ multiplex PCR; the TCRdb copy retains only in-frame clones and omits some. This sample carries about 130,000 clones, around 92% of them seen once, and the ten largest clones take approximately 0.81%. Specimen: CD4+ or CD8+ T cells sorted from blood, collected in a trial of the OX40 agonist ivuxolimab. The source is an adult with an advanced solid tumor such as melanoma, head and neck, liver or kidney cancer.

The chain's CDR3 is CASSVTGLAGEFPDTQYF. In nucleotides, the CDR3 is TGTGCCAGCAGCGTAACAGGACTAGCGGGAGAATTCCCAGATACGCAGTATTTT. This rearrangement joins TRBV9 to TRBJ2-3; 13 nucleotides match TRBD2. The CDR3 totals 18 residues. Germline lookup yields CDR1 SGDLS and CDR2 YYNGEE. With V trimmed by 1 base and J by 4 bases, 9 bases remained unmatched.